This TCR beta chain was identified during a study of response to subunit inactivated influenza vaccine. TCRdb reprocessed the RT-PCR reads with MiXCR, giving one entry per CDR3 protein. In the table there are roughly 190,000 distinct CDR3 sequences, about an eighth of which are singletons. The same data also went into a second study, on T cells expressing NK-cell markers. As that report states: Researchers built TCR beta cDNA using 5'RACE template switching with UMIs. Serological testing identified seven of the eight sequenced donors as HCMV-seropositive and one as seronegative. These clonotypes additionally ranked first within the CD3+CD56-NKG2C+ fraction of a few donors.

This material consisted of CD8+ T cells sorted from PBMCs, taken less than 13 days after vaccination. This TCR was sampled from a middle-aged man who received an inactivated influenza vaccine.

The CDR3 sequence: CASSSQGRGYEQYF. In DNA form, the CDR3 reads TGTGCCAGCAGCTCTCAGGGAAGGGGCTACGAGCAGTACTTC. The chain couples TRBV28 to TRBJ2-7; a possible D gene is TRBD1 (5 bases). The CDR3 covers 14 residues. V lost 6 bases to trimming and J lost 3 bases, with 15 bases between them. The germline gives CDR1 MDHEN, CDR2 SYDVKM.